This T cell receptor beta chain was observed in a study of beta chain features in type 1 diabetes. Across the whole study: Researchers looked at some 110 million sorted cells across all samples.

TCRB transcripts that were expressed got sequenced, as all of the isolated RNA had been reverse transcribed. The repertoire was sequenced with immunoSEQ multiplex PCR; TCRdb's copy has only in-frame clones and lacks some. Among 600,000 to 750,000 clones listed, 12% were seen once. Averaging about 0.12 L, one heparinised blood draw came from each individual donor. Study results and caveats: The naive, central memory and Treg TCRB repertoires looked more alike in patients than they did in healthy donors. TCRB CDR3 length was moderately but significantly reduced in all four CD4+ subsets of Type 1 diabetes patients.

Trimming left V 4 bases short and J 1 base short, with 9 bases between. The CDR3 has 14 amino acids. CDR1 and CDR2 (germline): MNHEY, SMNVEV (reference sequence). This clone was recorded a few times. The antigen is unknown. The clonotype comes from a man aged 30 to 39 with type 1 diabetes. The sequencing sample was made of naive CD4+ T cells from blood. The chain carries TRBV27 and TRBJ2-3; the D is unclear. DNA for the CDR3: TGTGCCAGCAGTTGGAGTTATCGCACAGATACGCAGTATTTT. Its protein is CASSWSYRTDTQYF.